Given below is one T cell receptor beta chain in context. This clone appeared a single time. Its recognized antigen is unknown. Per-nucleotide qualities are absent, and no much larger clonotype sits a single base away. In the germline V gene, CDR1 corresponds to MNHEY and CDR2 to SVGAGI. At the junction V is shortened by 6 bases and J by 0 bases; bases outside the gene matches: 4. The CDR3 numbers 15 residues from cysteine through phenylalanine. Only the CDR3 DNA is retained, 45 bases long and in frame from the first base. The data stem from a study of OX40 agonist ivuxolimab in advanced cancers. Regarding the research as a whole: Ivuxolimab, which targeted the costimulatory receptor OX40 (CD134), was an agonistic, fully human IgG2 monoclonal antibody. Intravenous ivuxolimab was administered to patients every 2 weeks at six dose levels: 0.01, 0.1, 0.3, 1.5, 3 and 10 mg/kg. Of the roughly 54 patients in dose escalation, about 19 had hepatocellular carcinoma, some 15 had melanoma, 9 had renal cell carcinoma and 9 had head and neck cancer. In the dose-escalation cohort, 65% to 85% of patients were male, and the mean age was around 65 years with a range of roughly 23 to 79. Patients were allowed to have had prior anti-PD-1, anti-PD-L1 or anti-CTLA-4 therapy, and approximately 37% of the dose-escalation patients had been treated with checkpoint inhibitors. Three dose-escalation patients achieved partial responses, one with hepatocellular carcinoma and two with cutaneous melanoma. The purpose of peripheral TCRbeta sequencing was to test whether ivuxolimab changed TCR sequence diversity and led to clonal T-cell expansion. The paper reports the monotherapy dose-escalation portion (N of about 54 patients) of the phase I ivuxolimab trial. What the work shows at the level of the full study, not this receptor alone: Low levels of normalized T-cell clonal expansion were also seen in some nonresponding patients. At doses of 0.1 to 3.0 mg/kg, clonal expansion of both CD4+ and CD8+ T cells in blood was seen between baseline and week 6. After ivuxolimab, more expanded clones were found on average in CD8+ T cells than in CD4+ T cells. In the 0.1-3.0 mg/kg groups, partial responders were among the patients with the lowest normalized peripheral clonal expansion, particularly in CD8+ T cells. Which antigens the clonally expanded peripheral T cells were specific for was not determined.

For sequencing of the TCRbeta CDR3 region, genomic DNA was extracted from the sorted cells. The immunoSEQ Assay was used to sequence the TCRbeta CDR3 regions. Not all clones reach the TCRdb copy of this immuneACCESS table, which keeps in-frame sequences only. Checked studies attribute under half of the gap to unresolved V genes and leave the rest unexplained. The table for this sample lists 32,000 or so clones; roughly 79% of them were counted only once. The top ten constitute roughly a fifth of the sample. Patients with autoimmune disease history or receiving systemic immunosuppression were excluded from the trial. In every dose cohort, peripheral blood was drawn for TCR sequencing at baseline, cycle 4 day 1, and cycle 7 day 1. Samples came from an open-label, multicenter, first-in-human phase I dose-escalation trial of ivuxolimab. The trial enrolled adults with locally advanced or metastatic head and neck squamous cell, hepatocellular, melanoma or renal cell carcinoma. CD4+ and CD8+ T cells were sorted separately from peripheral blood before TCR sequencing.

The sequencing used CD4+ or CD8+ T cells sorted from blood, collected in a trial of the OX40 agonist ivuxolimab. The chain uses TRBV6-5 and TRBJ2-2; the central 7 bases match TRBD2. The sequence was obtained from an adult with an advanced solid tumor such as melanoma, head and neck, liver or kidney cancer. The DNA sequence follows: TGTGCCAGCAGACGTCTAGCGGCGAACACCGGGGAGCTGTTTTTT. This yields the protein CASRRLAANTGELFF.